The entry below describes one T cell receptor (beta chain). Per the study methods: Reference gene primer amplification in the assay estimated nucleated cell counts. Measured with immunoSEQ multiplex PCR; TCRdb has only the in-frame clones, and not every one. V, J and clone size are those of that table, while D and trimming were read from the DNA. The sample contains under 300,000 clones, about 90% of which appear only once. The CDR3 covers 15 residues. The data are from a study of blood T cell repertoires in COVID-19. As for the study in general: Sources were T cells, B-cell-depleted T cells, or PBMCs; the material itself was cDNA or gDNA.

The age range of participants was about 18 to 95 years, with residence in about 25 US areas. Which cohort a participant joined came from the clinical history participants gave. The source is a woman aged 55-70 years who had recovered from COVID-19. The specimen was PBMCs or T cells enriched from blood (not recorded which). V and J are TRBV21-1 and TRBJ1-1. TRBV21-1 is termed a pseudogene. CDR3 coding DNA: TGTGCCAGCAGCATCGAGGCAGATCTGGGCACTGAAGCTTTCTTT. The encoded protein is CASSIEADLGTEAFF.